The clone carrying this TCR beta chain was seen ten or more times. The target antigen is unknown. Time point described: patch test 3, about 24 weeks after DPC sensitization. The treatment is: therapeutic diphenylcyclopropenone sensitization with weekly scalp DPC. These data come from a study of human T cells and chemical hapten exposure. Each CDR3 protein is one row after TCRdb ran MiXCR on the RACE reads. The profile shows about 84,000 distinct CDR3 sequences, 11% of them singletons. CDR1 is KGHSH, CDR2 LQKENI, per germline. This CDR3 spans 17 amino acids. The ends were cut back, 6 bases at V and 4 bases at J, with 21 bases in the middle. General study results and limits: Sensitizing to DPC left TCRs with a frequency above 1 in 1000 unaltered. PT1 expanded TCR counts and patch test score were linked, and their correlation was positive.

V is TRBV18 and J is TRBJ1-4; D unclear. The receptor comes from a woman between 50 and 59 years old with alopecia areata. Some clones in this sample may be carry-over from other donors' samples. The input for sequencing was whole blood, taken in connection with sensitization to the hapten diphenylcyclopropenone (DPC). CDR3 sequence reads: CASSQEPAHTLNEKLFF. The CDR3 DNA reads TGTGCCAGCTCGCAAGAGCCCGCCCATACCCTTAATGAAAAACTGTTTTTT.